Here is one T cell receptor beta chain with its context. Its antigen remains unidentified. The data were obtained in a study of monozygotic twins with inflammatory bowel disease. Study findings and constraints: It was in IBD patients that TCRbeta diversity (inverse Simpson) was lower than in healthy co-twins.

Germline lookup yields CDR1 MNHNS and CDR2 SASEGT. The CDR3 has 15 amino acids. A roughly 2.5 ml blood sample was drawn per donor. The RNA usage for each TCR library was approximately 3,500 ng of total RNA. A template switching step added UMIs, each with a 6-nucleotide sample barcode. TCRdb re-analyzed the 5' RACE reads; it lists each CDR3 protein once, without DNA. This table holds approximately 380,000 distinct CDR3 sequences. The sample consisted of blood. The J gene is TRBJ1-4, the V gene TRBV6-1; there is no DNA to check the TCRdb D call of TRBD1. This sequence was found in a human donor with ulcerative colitis or Crohn's disease, or a healthy co-twin of an affected twin (not recorded which). CDR3 loop: CASSITTGLNEKLFF.